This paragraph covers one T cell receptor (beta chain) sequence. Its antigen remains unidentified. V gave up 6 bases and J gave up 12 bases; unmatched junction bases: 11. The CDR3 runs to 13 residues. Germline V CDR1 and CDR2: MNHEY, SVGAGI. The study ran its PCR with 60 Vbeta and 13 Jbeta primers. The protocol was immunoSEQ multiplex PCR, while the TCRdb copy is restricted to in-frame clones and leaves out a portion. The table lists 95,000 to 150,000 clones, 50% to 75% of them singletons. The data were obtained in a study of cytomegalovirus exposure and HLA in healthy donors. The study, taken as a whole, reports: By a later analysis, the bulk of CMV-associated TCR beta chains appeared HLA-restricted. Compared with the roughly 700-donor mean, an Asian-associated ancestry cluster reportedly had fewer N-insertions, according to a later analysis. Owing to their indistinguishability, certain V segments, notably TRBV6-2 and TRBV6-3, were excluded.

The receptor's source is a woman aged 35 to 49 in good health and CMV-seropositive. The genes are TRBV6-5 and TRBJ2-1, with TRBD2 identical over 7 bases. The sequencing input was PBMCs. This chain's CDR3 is CASSSGRTRAQFF. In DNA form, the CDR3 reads TGTGCCAGCAGCTCCGGAAGGACTAGGGCGCAGTTCTTC.